This T cell receptor (beta chain) was found in a study of T cells in Graves' hyperthyroidism and ophthalmopathy. Looking at the study overall: Peripheral blood sampling occurred at initial diagnosis, before any treatment.

The study excluded patients with uncontrolled infection, other autoimmune disease, pregnancy or lactation. TCR beta CDR3 sequences were amplified from RNA transcripts. TCR CDR3 underwent first-round RT-PCR with the HTBI primer set. TCRdb re-called the multiplex PCR reads with MiXCR, one entry per CDR3 protein. The data show 270,000 or so distinct CDR3 sequences, with less than 30% seen just once and about a quarter held by the top ten. Germline V gene sequence: CDR1 MNHEY, CDR2 SVGEGT. The CDR3 has 15 amino acids. V was pared by 5 bases and J by 2 bases, with 8 bases of the junction left unmatched. This TCR was recovered from a man aged 40-50 years with Graves' hyperthyroidism that later progressed to Graves' ophthalmopathy. The chain uses TRBV6-2 or TRBV6-3 and TRBJ2-5, with 7 bases identical to TRBD1. Sequencing was carried out using blood. CDR3 sequence reads: CASSAGTDWQETQYF. The CDR3 nucleotides read TGTGCCAGCAGTGCCGGGACAGATTGGCAAGAGACCCAGTACTTC.